The source of this TCR delta chain is a study of gamma-delta chains in newborns, infants, children. Across the study: Microbial exposure reportedly drives polyclonal innate γδ T cell expansion after birth.

Worth noting for this clone: An end of the junction does not agree with germline; a read error may underlie this. Other nucleotide sequences in the sample specify the same CDR3.

This CDR3 spans 18 amino acids. Germline-derived CDR1 and CDR2 are TSWWSYY and QGS. TCRdb re-analyzed the reads via CATT. The sample lists some 4,000 delta-chain clones; 44% were seen once. The source of this sequence is a child who was a newborn, infant or young child, either healthy, febrile or measles-vaccinated (not recorded which). This chain connects TRDV1 to TRDJ1; D possibly corresponds to TRDD3 (7 bases). Specimen: blood, collected at week 6. Written as DNA, the CDR3 is TGTGCTCTTGGAGAACTGTCCTACTCTAGGGGGATCTCCGATAAACTCATCTTT. Protein sequence: CALGELSYSRGISDKLIF.